The T cell receptor (beta chain) under discussion was sequenced for a study of technical replicates of blood from four donors. Profiled with immunoSEQ multiplex PCR; TCRdb holds only in-frame clones, not every one. The table lists approximately 12,000 clones, 90% to 95% of them singletons. Trimming left V 4 bases short and J 5 bases short, with 14 bases between. The CDR3 sequence is 14 residues long. Per germline, CDR1 SGHDT and CDR2 YYEEEE. The chain couples TRBV5-6 to TRBJ2-3; tentatively, D is TRBD1 (5 bases). Sequencing was carried out using PBMCs. The receptor was isolated from a human donor in good health. CDR3 loop: CASSTQGWGDTQYF. CDR3 in DNA: TGTGCCAGCAGCACGCAGGGTTGGGGAGATACGCAGTATTTT.